These 2 T cell receptor beta chains came from one sample sequenced in a study of breast tumors, draining lymph nodes, adjacent tissues. TCRdb fed the multiplex PCR reads into MiXCR, producing one record per CDR3 protein. The repertoire has 20,000 to 25,000 distinct CDR3 sequences, roughly 20% of them found once; the top ten carry approximately 13%. The sequenced sample was breast tumor tissue. The receptors stem from a female donor with breast cancer. Some clones in this sample may be carry-over from other donors' samples.

The sample holds many counts of this clonotype. The V call is TRBV5-1, the J call TRBJ2-2; TRBD2 matches 14 bases. The CDR3 runs 17 residues. From germline, CDR1 is SGHRS and CDR2 YFSETQ. The V gene end was trimmed by 4 bases and the J gene end by 2 bases; junction bases not matched to a gene: 4. The CDR3 nucleotides read TGCGCCAGCAGCCGAGGACTAGCGGGAGGAAACACCGGGGAGCTGTTTTTT. It yields the protein CASSRGLAGGNTGELFF.

This clonotype was observed at least ten times. The chain combines TRBV3-1 with TRBJ1-2, with TRBD1 as a possible D gene (5 bases). The CDR3 is 16 amino acids. V was trimmed by 4 bases and J by 2 bases, leaving 17 bases between them. Germline CDR1 is LGHDT and CDR2 is YNNKEL (reference sequence). The CDR3 DNA follows: TGTGCCAGCAGCCCGGCGGGAGGGACCGTGAACTATGGCTACACCTTC. Translating gives CASSPAGGTVNYGYTF.